The clone carrying this T cell receptor (beta chain) came up many times. This specimen comes from a study of T-cell reconstitution after alpha-beta-depleted transplantation in children. Per the germline V gene, CDR1 is SGHTA and CDR2 is FQGNSA. V was clipped by 6 bases and J by 1 base; unmatched bases: 9. This CDR3 has 17 residues. Unique molecular identifiers were incorporated when the TCRbeta library was constructed. TCRdb itself ran the PCR reads through MiXCR, one entry per CDR3 protein. This sample yields 150,000 to 250,000 distinct CDR3 sequences, of which roughly 6.3% are seen a single time; around 4.1% belongs to the top ten.

This sample comprised PBMCs, obtained before TCRalphabeta/CD19-depleted stem cell transplant. The chain employs TRBV7-2 and TRBJ2-2, with TRBD1 matching over 9 bases. The source is a girl under three years old with combined immunodeficiency, due to receive a stem cell transplant. As DNA, the CDR3 is TGTGCCAGCAGGGACAAACGACAGGGGGGGAACACCGGGGAGCTGTTTTTT. Amino acids: CASRDKRQGGNTGELFF. Together with reference TRBV7-2 and TRBJ2-2, the CDR3 gives the full variable domain: GAGVSQSPSNKVTEKGKDVELRCDPISGHTALYWYRQSLGQGLEFLIYFQGNSAPDKSGLPSDRFSAERTGGSVSTLTIQRTQQEDSAVYLCASRDKRQGGNTGELFFGEGSRLTVL.